Given below is one T cell receptor (beta chain) in context. These data originate in a study of blood T cell repertoires in COVID-19. The overall study: Samples came from the United States, Italy and Spain, spanning acute and convalescent COVID-19.

Cohorts were determined from participant-reported clinical history. Donors in Cohort 3 counted as recovered after two negative PCRs, clearance, or symptom resolution. The CDR3 has 16 amino acids. Germline lookup yields CDR1 SGHAT and CDR2 FQNNGV. The V and J ends lost 1 base and 3 bases, in that order; junction bases with no gene match: 7. Repertoires were generated with immunoSEQ multiplex PCR, while TCRdb's copy carries only in-frame clones and drops some. Altogether some 300,000 clones are present, roughly 86% being singletons, with the ten largest covering approximately 1%. The rearrangement joins TRBV11-2 to TRBJ2-7; 9 bases fit TRBD2. This receptor was taken from a woman between 25 and 40 years old who had recovered from COVID-19. Sequenced: PBMCs or T cells enriched from blood (not recorded which). CDR3 sequence reads: CASSLGGGVRLYEQYF. Here the CDR3 DNA reads TGTGCCAGCAGCTTAGGCGGGGGGGTCCGACTCTACGAGCAGTACTTC.